This T cell receptor (beta chain) was captured by sequencing in a study of cytomegalovirus exposure and HLA in healthy donors. Overall study: There were some 120 million unique TCR beta sequences, drawn from around 180 million T cells, in an earlier analysis. Study findings and constraints: In presence/absence analyses, roughly uniform sequencing depth across donors was assumed. Trimming of TCR beta V- and J-genes showed a link, identified in a later analysis, to a missense DCLRE1C variant.

PCR involved 60 Vbeta and 13 Jbeta primers. Repertoires were generated with immunoSEQ multiplex PCR, while TCRdb's copy carries only in-frame clones and drops some. Its clone listing holds 120,000 to 150,000 clones. To note about this clone: Antigen unknown.

The donors were healthy bone marrow donors. Germline V lookup: CDR1 LGHNA, CDR2 YNFKEQ. There are 13 residues in the CDR3. V was pared by 1 base and J by 6 bases, with 7 bases between. Source material: PBMCs. V is TRBV4-2 and J is TRBJ1-5; D not resolved. The origin of this receptor is a woman in her forties or fifties in good health and CMV-seronegative. CDR3 coding DNA: TGTGCCAGCAGCCAAGGGAGGTTTCAGCCCCAGCATTTT. Its protein product is CASSQGRFQPQHF.